This TCR beta chain is from a study of blood T cell repertoires in COVID-19 (dated by TCRdb to 2018 to 2021). Regarding the study in general: Samples covering the acute and convalescent phases of COVID-19 were provided by collaborators in the United States, Italy and Spain. A freely available public database, intended as a resource for researchers studying the immune response to SARS-CoV-2, is where the repertoires were released. Nearly every sample came with metadata listing a de-identified subject ID, COVID-19 status, age in years and sex. Samples came from the ongoing ImmuneRACE study (first 160 participants) plus 1,254 subjects from 6 global collaborators. Where available, HLA class I and class II types were obtained from metadata supplied by the sample provider rather than from assay-based typing. The prospective study material was composed of cDNA or gDNA derived from T cells, B-cell-depleted T cells, or PBMCs. Subjects who had been exposed to COVID-19, were actively infected with it, or had recovered from it provided the deeply sampled blood TCRbeta repertoires that made up the dataset.

Whole blood was collected in K2EDTA tubes by collaborating institutions according to the institutions' own protocols. For TCRbeta analysis, collaborator samples were shipped as frozen whole blood, as isolated PBMCs, or as DNA extracted from either sample type. As regards this clone: Its antigen is currently not known. No much larger clone exists at a distance of one base, and base qualities are not known.

The CDR3 sequence holds 16 residues, the cysteine and phenylalanine included. Here the CDR3 DNA is all that survives: 48 bases in frame from base 1. Here V drops 5 bases and J drops 4 bases, and the junction holds 8 bases not matched to any gene. CDR1 is given as MDHEN and CDR2 as SYDVKM, both from the germline V gene. The immunoSEQ Assay, a bias-controlled multiplex PCR, was used to amplify TCRbeta CDR3 regions from genomic DNA. Per the source publication's procedure: The number of nucleated cells in each sample was estimated from the amplification of reference gene primers within the assay. Sequence reads were collapsed and filtered to measure the absolute abundance of every unique TCRbeta CDR3 rearrangement. For each sample, productive Simpson clonality was calculated as the square root of Simpson's diversity index over productive rearrangements. TCRdb took this table from immuneACCESS and kept in-frame rearrangements with V and J called. Such tables lack part of the clones; where checked against another copy, unresolved V genes explain under half of the gap, and the rest is unexplained. V, J and clone size derive from that table, while D and trimming were established from the DNA sequence. The sample has over 200,000 clones on record, roughly 90% of them singletons. The ten most abundant clones make up 1.9% of the sample.

Study-wide conclusions, independent of this receptor: The quantity of clinical and demographic metadata differed by source and by participant and was supplied without curation.

The chain couples TRBV28 to TRBJ1-6; a stretch of 7 junction bases matches TRBD1. The receptor comes from a man aged 40-49 years with active or convalescent COVID-19. Input material: peripheral blood. The bases are TGTGCCAGCAGTGAGCGACAGGGCTTTTATAATTCACCCCTCCACTTT. Its product reads: CASSERQGFYNSPLHF.